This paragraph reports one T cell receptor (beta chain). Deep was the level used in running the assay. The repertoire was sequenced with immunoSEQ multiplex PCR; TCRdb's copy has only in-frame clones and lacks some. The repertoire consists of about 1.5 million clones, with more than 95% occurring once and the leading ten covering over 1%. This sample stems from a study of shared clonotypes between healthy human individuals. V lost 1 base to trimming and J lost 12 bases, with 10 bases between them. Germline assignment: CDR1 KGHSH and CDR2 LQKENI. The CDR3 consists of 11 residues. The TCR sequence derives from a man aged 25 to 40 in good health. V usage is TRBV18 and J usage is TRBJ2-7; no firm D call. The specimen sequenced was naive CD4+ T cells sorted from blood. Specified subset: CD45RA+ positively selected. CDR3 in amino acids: CASSPRDALYF. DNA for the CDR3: TGTGCCAGCTCACCACGAGACGCACTGTACTTC.